One T cell receptor beta chain is described in this entry. The Seattle patients, enrolled during active infection, were followed longitudinally. The record originates from a study of blood T cell repertoires in COVID-19. Study-wide context: Collection of acute and convalescent COVID-19 samples took place in the United States, Italy and Spain. T cells, B-cell-depleted T cells, or PBMCs supplied cDNA or gDNA.

Per the study methods: Using reference gene primer amplification, nucleated cell counts were estimated. Profiled with immunoSEQ multiplex PCR; TCRdb holds only in-frame clones, not every one. Clonal size and the V and J genes are those of that table, whereas D and trimming came from the DNA. The sample holds approximately 160,000 clones; more than 85% are singletons and the top ten take under 0.65%. Specimen: peripheral blood. This receptor was obtained from a man aged 60 to 69 with COVID-19, enrolled during active disease.

The CDR3 is CASSLGGLQGSEQYF. CDR3 DNA: TGTGCCAGCAGCTTAGGGGGATTACAGGGTAGCGAGCAGTACTTC. The chain joins TRBV7-6 to TRBJ2-7, with D perhaps TRBD1 (6 bases). CDR3 length: 15 amino acids. From germline, CDR1 is SGHVS and CDR2 FNYEAQ. Trimming stripped 1 base from V and 6 bases from J, with 16 bases between.